One sample yielded the 24 T cell receptor beta chains listed below, sequenced in a study of regulatory T cells in long-lasting Graves disease (dated by TCRdb to the early 2020s). The method was multiplex PCR. The sample was run on an Illumina HiSeq 4000. To build TCR beta libraries, CDR3 regions were amplified by Arm-PCR using iRepertoire HTBI primers. Using fastp at Q25 and MiXCR, TCRdb reprocessed the public reads and kept productive beta chains. Each entry is one CDR3 protein sequence, shown with its most common DNA and genes. Counted in this sample were around 450,000 distinct CDR3 sequences; 20% to 25% of them appeared once. The ten biggest clones cover 6.5% to 9% of the sample. The time point label, as the study defines it: persistent/refractory GD, antithyroid drugs over 5 years with positive TRAb. For both TCR sequencing and RNA sequencing, RNA was extracted from PBMCs using TRIzol. This specimen consisted of peripheral blood mononuclear cells (PBMCs), obtained when the disease was refractory, from a patient treated with antithyroid drugs. These receptors originate from a female donor with Graves disease.

V gene TRBV28 combines with J gene TRBJ1-4; unclear D gene. This CDR3 spans 15 amino acids. Germline V CDR1 and CDR2: MDHEN, SYDVKM. V lost 3 bases and J lost 8, with 16 bases in between. CDR3: CASSLVSGVGEKLFF. CDR3 nucleotide sequence: TGTGCCAGCAGTTTGGTTTCGGGAGTAGGAGAAAAACTGTTTTTT.

This chain links TRBV20-1 with TRBJ2-7, with D unclear. Trimming took off 5 bases at V and 6 bases at J, with 17 bases between the two ends. Germline CDR1 reads DFQATT; CDR2 reads SNEGSKA (reference sequence). The CDR3 contains 13 residues. CDR3 bases: TGCAGTGCTGGAAACCCTTACGGCGGCGAGCAGTACTTC. Translating gives CSAGNPYGGEQYF.

This clonotype was counted many times. V is TRBV7-2 and J is TRBJ2-7; the D is unclear. Deletions cut 0 bases from V and 3 bases from J, with 9 bases between. The V gene's germline CDR1 is SGHTA and CDR2 FQGNSA. This CDR3 has 14 amino acids. The CDR3 nucleotides read TGTGCCAGCAGCTTAGCCCGACATCGCTACGAGCAGTACTTC. Its translation: CASSLARHRYEQYF. Full variable domain (missing parts from reference TRBV7-2 and TRBJ2-7): GAGVSQSPSNKVTEKGKDVELRCDPISGHTALYWYRQSLGQGLEFLIYFQGNSAPDKSGLPSDRFSAERTGGSVSTLTIQRTQQEDSAVYLCASSLARHRYEQYFGPGTRLTVT.

This clonotype was seen just once. This rearrangement joins TRBV5-4 to TRBJ1-2, with unresolved D. Trimming left V 2 bases short and J 4 bases short, with 9 bases between. Germline V gene sequence: CDR1 SGHNT, CDR2 YYREEE (reference sequence). The CDR3 contains 13 residues. DNA of the CDR3: TGTGCCAGCAGCTTTGGACGGTTCTATGGCTACACCTTC. Its translation is CASSFGRFYGYTF.

This clonotype appeared a few times. One end of the junction does not line up with germline, which may come from a read error. The V gene is TRBV28, the J gene TRBJ2-4, with D perhaps matching TRBD2 (7 bases). Germline V gene sequence: CDR1 MDHEN, CDR2 SYDVKM. The CDR3 sequence is 15 residues long. CDR3 sequence reads: CASTLGGGAKNIQYF. In DNA form, the CDR3 reads TGTGCCAGCACTTTAGGGGGGGGAGCCAAAAACATTCAGTACTTC.

The V gene is TRBV7-3, the J gene TRBJ1-1; 7 bases are a match to TRBD1. The junction had 7 bases not matched to a gene; V was cut back by 3 bases and J by 0 bases. This CDR3 region has 16 residues. Germline loops: CDR1 SGHTA, CDR2 FQGTGA. The CDR3 protein is CASSLGDSDMNTEAFF. The DNA of the CDR3 is TGTGCCAGCAGCTTGGGGGACAGCGACATGAACACTGAAGCTTTCTTT.

This clonotype has only a few counts. J is TRBJ1-1 and V is TRBV7-2; D perhaps matches TRBD1 (5 bases). This CDR3 contains 14 residues. From germline, CDR1 is SGHTA and CDR2 FQGNSA. The V end lost 4 bases, the J end lost 0 bases, and 9 bases lay between the germline ends. The CDR3 sequence: CASSWGRVNTEAFF. The CDR3 region has the DNA TGTGCCAGCAGCTGGGGACGGGTGAACACTGAAGCTTTCTTT.

V is TRBV19 and J is TRBJ1-2; no clear D gene. Trimming removed 8 bases from V and 6 bases from J, with 7 bases in between. The CDR3 loop spans 10 amino acids. Germline V gene lookup returns CDR1 LNHDA and CDR2 SQIVND (reference sequence). This CDR3 is CASQGHGYTF. Written as DNA, the CDR3 is TGTGCCAGTCAAGGCCATGGCTACACCTTC.

There are a few counts of this clonotype. The chain recombines TRBV4-3 with TRBJ2-5; no reliable D call. CDR3 length: 15 residues. V was clipped by 0 bases and J by 1 base, with 9 bases between them. The germline V gene has CDR1 LGHNA and CDR2 YSLEER. This CDR3 reads CASSQEPGSQETQYF. CDR3 nucleotide sequence: TGCGCCAGCAGCCAAGAACCTGGAAGCCAAGAGACCCAGTACTTC.

This clonotype was seen ten or more times. The chain is built from TRBV28 and TRBJ1-2; 7 nucleotides match TRBD1. V lost 7 bases, J lost 3 bases, and 11 bases stayed unmatched. The CDR3 has 15 residues. Germline assignment: CDR1 MDHEN and CDR2 SYDVKM. CDR3 sequence: CASTTGDGRDYGYTF. The CDR3 nucleotides read TGTGCCAGCACCACAGGGGATGGGAGGGACTATGGCTACACCTTC.

This clonotype has ten or more counts. This rearrangement joins TRBV28 to TRBJ2-2; TRBD1 or TRBD2 may be the D gene (5 bases each). With 4 bases removed from V and 5 bases from J, the gap between germline ends came to 23 bases. This CDR3 contains 18 residues. CDR1 MDHEN and CDR2 SYDVKM come from the germline V gene. The CDR3 sequence: CASSSAYPGRRTTGELFF. The CDR3 DNA reads as TGTGCCAGCAGTTCCGCCTACCCGGGACGGAGGACAACCGGGGAGCTGTTTTTT. Variable domain in full (rest from reference TRBV28 and TRBJ2-2): DVKVTQSSRYLVKRTGEKVFLECVQDMDHENMFWYRQDPGLGLRLIYFSYDVKMKEKGDIPEGYSVSREKKERFSLILESASTNQTSMYLCASSSAYPGRRTTGELFFGEGSRLTVL.

This clonotype was seen repeatedly, ten times or more. The V and J genes are TRBV28 and TRBJ1-2; D not certain. This CDR3 has 11 amino acids. Germline V CDR1 and CDR2: MDHEN, SYDVKM. The V end lost 4 bases, the J end lost 2 bases, and 2 bases lay between the germline ends. CDR3 nucleotides: TGTGCCAGCAGTTGGAACTATGGCTACACCTTC. Its protein is CASSWNYGYTF.

The V call is TRBV30, the J call TRBJ1-1; D ambiguous. Germline lookup yields CDR1 GTSNPN and CDR2 SVGIG (reference sequence). The CDR3 covers 12 residues. V lost 2 bases to trimming and J lost 6 bases, with 10 bases between them. The CDR3 coding sequence is TGTGCCTGGAGTCCGTCTGGGGCTGAAGCTTTCTTT. Amino acids: CAWSPSGAEAFF.

This clonotype was recorded many times. The chain carries TRBV28 and TRBJ1-1; the D gene is possibly TRBD1 (5 bases). Germline V gene data show CDR1 as MDHEN and CDR2 as SYDVKM. The CDR3 covers 12 residues. Trimming left V 7 bases short and J 11 bases short, with 17 bases between. In nucleotides, the CDR3 is TGTGCCAGCACCAACCGAAAGGGGTGGGCTTTCTTT. Amino acids: CASTNRKGWAFF. Full variable domain (outside the CDR3, taken from reference TRBV28 and TRBJ1-1): DVKVTQSSRYLVKRTGEKVFLECVQDMDHENMFWYRQDPGLGLRLIYFSYDVKMKEKGDIPEGYSVSREKKERFSLILESASTNQTSMYLCASTNRKGWAFFGQGTRLTVV.

This clonotype was picked up many times. The chain recombines TRBV12-3 or TRBV12-4 with TRBJ1-6; D unclear. Trimming took 2 bases from V and 0 from J, leaving 8 bases between them. This CDR3 has 16 amino acids. The DNA for the CDR3 is TGTGCCAGCAGTTTACGCGGGAGCTCCTATAATTCACCCCTCCACTTT. Encoded protein: CASSLRGSSYNSPLHF.

Of note for this clonotype: Just one base apart from a much larger clone, this may be a read error. J is TRBJ1-6 and V is TRBV28; D gene unclear. The CDR3 spans 17 residues. Germline V lookup: CDR1 MDHEN, CDR2 SYDVKM. This CDR3 reads CAGSLKMGYTYNSPLHF. DNA for the CDR3: TGTGCCGGCAGTCTAAAGATGGGCTACACCTATAATTCACCCCTCCACTTT.

A few counts support this clonotype. This chain joins TRBV15 and TRBJ1-5; 7 positions agree with TRBD1. This CDR3 has 15 residues. The germline CDR1 and CDR2 sequences are LNHNV and YYDKDF (reference sequence). With 5 bases clipped from V and 4 bases from J, the junction kept 8 bases outside the gene matches. CDR3 DNA sequence: TGTGCCACCAGCGGAAGGGACAGCCTGAATCAGCCCCAGCATTTT. Amino acids: CATSGRDSLNQPQHF.

The chain uses TRBV10-3 and TRBJ1-2, with TRBD1 as a possible D gene (5 bases). The length of the CDR3 is 15 residues. Trimming pared 7 bases from V and 1 base from J, leaving 16 bases between. CDR1 and CDR2 (germline): ENHRY, SYGVKD. In DNA, the CDR3 is TGTGCCATCACGCCGGGGCGGAATCATAACTATGGCTACACCTTC. Translation: CAITPGRNHNYGYTF.

This rearrangement joins TRBV29-1 to TRBJ1-2, with D unclear. The CDR3 contains 14 residues. V lost 5 bases to trimming and J lost 3 bases, with 16 bases between them. Germline V CDR1 and CDR2: SQVTM, ANQGSEA. The CDR3 bases are TGCAGCGTTCGACCCGGACCTGAGGACTATGGCTACACCTTC. It specifies CSVRPGPEDYGYTF.

This clonotype was picked up many times. The V and J genes are TRBV29-1 and TRBJ2-5, with TRBD2 as a possible D gene (5 bases). Trimming removed 5 bases from V and 3 bases from J, with 10 bases in between. The CDR3 runs to 12 residues. CDR1 SQVTM and CDR2 ANQGSEA come from the germline V gene. CDR3 coding DNA: TGCAGCGTTTCGCTAGCCGAAGAGACCCAGTACTTC. Translating it yields CSVSLAEETQYF.

This clonotype was counted at least ten times. The rearrangement joins TRBV10-3 to TRBJ1-5; a possible D gene is TRBD1 (6 bases). The germline V gene has CDR1 ENHRY and CDR2 SYGVKD. This CDR3 region has 18 residues. Between the trimmed V and J ends, which lost 0 bases and 4 bases, there was a span of 19 bases. The CDR3 DNA is TGTGCCATCAGTGAGTCGATGGGGCGTGGGGGCTGGAATCAGCCCCAGCATTTT. This gives the protein CAISESMGRGGWNQPQHF.

This chain joins TRBV6-5 and TRBJ1-3; possibly TRBD1 for D (5 bases). Germline values: CDR1 MNHEY, CDR2 SVGAGI. Trimming cost V 0 bases and J 0 bases, with 9 bases left between them. The CDR3 extends over 16 amino acids. The CDR3 region has the DNA TGTGCCAGCAGTTACTCGCGGGGCAGCTCTGGAAACACCATATATTTT. Amino acid sequence: CASSYSRGSSGNTIYF.

There are a few counts of this clonotype. The chain is built from TRBV11-2 and TRBJ1-4; D is perhaps TRBD1 (5 bases). Germline CDR1 is SGHAT and CDR2 is FQNNGV. The CDR3 covers 15 residues. The V end lost 1 base, the J end lost 8 bases, and 14 bases lay between the germline ends. The CDR3 loop is CASSLGDDRREKLFF. In DNA form, the CDR3 reads TGTGCCAGCAGCTTAGGGGATGACAGACGGGAAAAACTGTTTTTT.

In its sample, this clonotype was seen many times. The chain combines TRBV6-1 with TRBJ1-2; 7 bases are a match to TRBD1. The CDR3 is 15 amino acids. J was trimmed by 2 bases and V by 0 bases; bases with no gene match: 3. Germline V gene sequence: CDR1 MNHNS, CDR2 SASEGT. CDR3 nucleotides: TGTGCCAGCAGTGAAGCGCTGACAGGGAACTATGGCTACACCTTC. It specifies CASSEALTGNYGYTF.